Shown below are 31 T cell receptor beta chains from a single sample sequenced in a study of Graves' ophthalmopathy and Graves' hyperthyroidism. RNA transcripts were the source from which TCR beta CDR3 regions were amplified. An opening RT-PCR round employed HTBI primers and preceded a second-round multiplex PCR. TCRdb reanalysed the multiplex PCR reads using MiXCR and keeps one entry per CDR3 protein. Of roughly 160,000 distinct CDR3 sequences listed, roughly two fifths are singletons. The sequencing input was peripheral blood. These receptors all stem from a man aged 25 to 45 with Graves' ophthalmopathy.

The table lists this clonotype with many counts. The chain carries TRBV5-1 and TRBJ1-2; D is undetermined. V shed 4 bases and J shed 8 bases, with 12 bases lying between them. The CDR3 covers 12 residues. Germline V CDR1 and CDR2: SGHRS, YFSETQ. CDR3 region: CASSKGGLGYTF. The CDR3 DNA reads as TGCGCCAGCAGCAAAGGAGGGTTAGGCTACACCTTC.

Only one count was recorded for this clonotype. V and J are TRBV6-2 or TRBV6-3 and TRBJ1-5; no definite D call. The V and J ends lost 6 bases and 3 bases respectively, with 6 bases between them. This CDR3 has 12 amino acids. CDR1 and CDR2 from the germline V gene are MNHEY and SVGEGT. The CDR3 protein is CASRSVNQPQHF. The CDR3, as DNA: TGTGCCAGCAGATCGGTCAATCAGCCCCAGCATTTT.

The genes are TRBV28 and TRBJ2-7; 11 nucleotides align to TRBD1. V lost 3 bases, J lost 7 bases, and 5 bases stayed unmatched. The CDR3 has 14 amino acids. Germline loops: CDR1 MDHEN, CDR2 SYDVKM. CDR3 region: CASSLDRGRWEQYF. CDR3 nucleotides: TGTGCCAGCAGTTTGGACAGGGGGCGTTGGGAGCAGTACTTC.

In its sample, this clonotype was seen many times. This chain links TRBV7-3 with TRBJ2-5; D perhaps matches TRBD2 (6 bases). Trimming stripped 2 bases from V and 4 bases from J, with 8 bases between. CDR3 length: 13 amino acids. Per the germline V gene, CDR1 is SGHTA and CDR2 is FQGTGA. The chain's CDR3 is CASSLGGRETQYF. CDR3 in DNA: TGTGCCAGCAGCTTAGGGGGGAGAGAGACCCAGTACTTC.

This clonotype was observed at least ten times. The rearrangement uses TRBV6-1 and TRBJ2-7; TRBD2 might be the D (6 bases). Trimming pared 0 bases from V and 0 bases from J, leaving 6 bases between. The CDR3 covers 14 residues. CDR1 is MNHNS, CDR2 SASEGT, per germline. The CDR3 region is CASSEASGSYEQYF. The CDR3 DNA follows: TGTGCCAGCAGTGAAGCTAGCGGCTCCTACGAGCAGTACTTC.

The V and J genes are TRBV10-2 and TRBJ2-7, with D uncertain. The CDR3 has 14 amino acids. Trimming shortened V by 1 base and J by 5 bases, and 12 bases separated the two germline ends. Germline CDR1 WSHSY, CDR2 SAAADI. CDR3 in DNA: TGCGCCAGCAGTGAGTTCTACTTTAAAAACGAGCAGTACTTC. Translated, it gives CASSEFYFKNEQYF.

This sequence joins TRBV27 and TRBJ2-7; TRBD2 matches 7 bases. The length of the CDR3 is 14 residues. J gave up 0 bases and V 8 bases, and 7 bases lay outside the gene matches. Germline CDR1 is MNHEY and CDR2 is SMNVEV (reference sequence). CDR3 sequence: CASAPGGVSYEQYF. The CDR3 DNA is TGTGCCAGCGCCCCTGGGGGGGTCTCCTACGAGCAGTACTTC.

The genes are TRBV6-1 and TRBJ2-7; TRBD1 matches 8 bases. V was pared by 6 bases and J by 4 bases, with 8 bases of the junction left unmatched. This CDR3 has 14 amino acids. From germline, CDR1 is MNHNS and CDR2 SASEGT. CDR3 sequence reads: CASSLTGEDYEQYF. CDR3 sequence (DNA): TGTGCCAGCAGCCTGACAGGGGAAGATTACGAGCAGTACTTC.

This clonotype was recorded at least ten times. CDR3 bases: TGCGCCAGCAGCCAAGATCCCGCCCCGGGACAGGGTCGGGACGAGCAGTACTTC. This translates into CASSQDPAPGQGRDEQYF. The chain carries TRBV4-3 and TRBJ2-7; the match to TRBD1 covers 9 bases. V lost 0 bases, J lost 5 bases, and 14 bases stayed unmatched. This CDR3 is 18 amino acids long. The germline V gene has CDR1 LGHNA and CDR2 YSLEER.

The rearrangement links TRBV14 to TRBJ1-1; D is unclear. The germline V and J ends were trimmed by 4 bases and 1 base, with 7 bases remaining between them. Germline V lookup: CDR1 SGHDN, CDR2 FVKESK. This CDR3 spans 13 amino acids. The CDR3 nucleotides are TGTGCCAGCAGCCTAAAATCGAACACTGAAGCTTTCTTT. Protein product: CASSLKSNTEAFF.

This clonotype was counted at least ten times. The V gene is TRBV9, the J gene TRBJ2-5; 10 bases line up with TRBD1. The ends lost 2 bases at V and 5 bases at J; junction bases unmatched: 6. Germline V gene sequence: CDR1 SGDLS, CDR2 YYNGEE. There are 15 residues in the CDR3. The CDR3 reads CASSVETGGGETQYF. The CDR3 DNA reads TGTGCCAGCAGCGTCGAGACAGGGGGCGGGGAGACCCAGTACTTC.

The genes are TRBV12-3 or TRBV12-4 and TRBJ1-6; D is uncertain. With 6 bases removed from V and 7 bases from J, the gap between germline ends came to 16 bases. The CDR3 runs 15 residues. The CDR3 region is CASSPSVRANSPLHF. In DNA, the CDR3 is TGTGCCAGCAGCCCCTCTGTCCGAGCAAATTCACCCCTCCACTTT.

At least ten counts were recorded for this clonotype. The rearrangement links TRBV29-1 to TRBJ2-7; 7 bases agree with TRBD2. CDR1 is SQVTM, CDR2 ANQGSEA, per germline. V was pared by 4 bases and J by 7 bases, with 7 bases of the junction left unmatched. CDR3 length: 12 residues. The CDR3 bases are TGCAGCGTTGCTATTACCGGGAGGGAGCAGTACTTC. Amino acid sequence: CSVAITGREQYF.

This clonotype was counted many times. The J gene is TRBJ2-2, the V gene TRBV25-1; 11 nucleotides line up with TRBD2. Germline trimming cut 6 bases from V and 4 bases from J; bases unmatched to any gene: 7. Germline CDR1 and CDR2: MGHDK and SYGVNS. The CDR3 covers 16 residues. CDR3 sequence: CASSPPGLAVTGELFF. The CDR3 DNA follows: TGTGCCAGCAGCCCTCCGGGACTAGCGGTCACCGGGGAGCTGTTTTTT.

This clonotype has a single count. V usage is TRBV20-1 and J usage is TRBJ1-5; possibly TRBD1 for D (5 bases). There are 12 residues in the CDR3. The germline V and J ends were trimmed by 6 bases and 6 bases, with 12 bases remaining between them. In germline, CDR1 is DFQATT, CDR2 SNEGSKA (reference sequence). CDR3 nucleotide sequence: TGCAGTGCAAGATCGGGGGGTCAGCCCCAGCATTTT. The encoded protein is CSARSGGQPQHF.

The V and J genes are TRBV28 and TRBJ2-5; 7 bases align to TRBD2. Germline V lookup: CDR1 MDHEN, CDR2 SYDVKM. The junction had 7 bases not matched to a gene; V was cut back by 3 bases and J by 3 bases. CDR3 length: 15 amino acids. DNA of the CDR3: TGTGCCAGCAGTTTCTGGGAGGGCAAAGAAGAGACCCAGTACTTC. It codes for CASSFWEGKEETQYF. Looking up the rest from reference TRBV28 and TRBJ2-5 gives the full variable domain: DVKVTQSSRYLVKRTGEKVFLECVQDMDHENMFWYRQDPGLGLRLIYFSYDVKMKEKGDIPEGYSVSREKKERFSLILESASTNQTSMYLCASSFWEGKEETQYFGPGTRLLVL.

This chain links TRBV5-1 with TRBJ1-2; 8 bases line up with TRBD1. The CDR3 contains 15 residues. Germline V gene lookup returns CDR1 SGHRS and CDR2 YFSETQ. With V trimmed by 3 bases and J by 3 bases, 7 bases remained unmatched. The DNA of the CDR3 is TGCGCCAGCAGCTGGACAGGGCTTATGGACTATGGCTACACCTTC. Translation: CASSWTGLMDYGYTF. The full variable domain, its missing parts supplied by reference TRBV5-1 and TRBJ1-2, is KAGVTQTPRYLIKTRGQQVTLSCSPISGHRSVSWYQQTPGQGLQFLFEYFSETQRNKGNFPGRFSGRQFSNSRSEMNVSTLELGDSALYLCASSWTGLMDYGYTFGSGTRLTVV.

This clonotype was detected many times. For the CDR3, the DNA is TGTGCCAGCAGTTACTCGAGGTACCAAGAGACCCAGTACTTC. Residues: CASSYSRYQETQYF. The gene calls are TRBV6-5 and TRBJ2-5; no clear D gene. The CDR3 consists of 14 residues. Germline-derived CDR1 and CDR2 are MNHEY and SVGAGI. The V end was cut by 0 bases, the J end by 0 bases, with 5 bases between.

This clonotype was observed many times. The chain couples TRBV29-1 to TRBJ1-1; the D is unclear. The CDR3 length is 11 residues. The germline V gene has CDR1 SQVTM and CDR2 ANQGSEA. Trimming removed 6 bases at V and 3 bases at J, with 8 bases between. The CDR3 is CSVTPDTEAFF. In DNA form, the CDR3 reads TGCAGCGTGACCCCGGACACTGAAGCTTTCTTT.

This clonotype was observed at least ten times. At one end, the junction sequence differs from germline, possibly due to a read error. The chain carries TRBV11-2 and TRBJ1-1; D is undetermined. The CDR3 runs to 13 residues. Germline CDR1 is SGHAT and CDR2 is FQNNGV. Here the CDR3 reads CASSLDLRTEALF. Here the CDR3 DNA reads TGTGCCAGCAGCTTAGATTTGAGAACTGAAGCTCTCTTT.

The V call is TRBV6-5, the J call TRBJ1-5; TRBD1 might be the D (6 bases). Germline CDR1 MNHEY, CDR2 SVGAGI. This CDR3 comprises 16 residues. Trimming took off 4 bases at V and 5 bases at J, with 18 bases between the two ends. In DNA, the CDR3 is TGTGCCAGCAGTTTTGTCAGGGGTGTTCGGGATCAGCCCCAGCATTTT. Its translation: CASSFVRGVRDQPQHF.

Notes on this clonotype: A read error may account for a junction end that differs from germline. The chain employs TRBV6-2 or TRBV6-3 and TRBJ1-1; perhaps TRBD1 as D (5 bases). CDR3 size: 14 residues. In germline, CDR1 is MNHEY, CDR2 SVGEGT. CDR3 sequence reads: CASSYDGAPEEALF. The CDR3 DNA reads TGTGCCAGCAGTTACGATGGGGCTCCCGAAGAAGCTCTCTTT.

This clonotype occurred many times. V and J are TRBV28 and TRBJ1-1, with D possibly matching TRBD1 (6 bases). Looked up from germline, CDR1 is MDHEN and CDR2 is SYDVKM. Trimming removed 7 bases at V and 11 bases at J, with 17 bases between. The CDR3 has 12 amino acids. The CDR3 nucleotides are TGTGCCAGCACAGGGGAGGTCCGTGACGCTTTCTTT. Encoded protein: CASTGEVRDAFF.

This clonotype was detected many times. The gene calls are TRBV27 and TRBJ2-2, with D possibly matching TRBD1 (6 bases). The CDR3 runs 13 residues. Germline values: CDR1 MNHEY, CDR2 SMNVEV (reference sequence). V was trimmed by 7 bases and J by 5 bases, leaving 11 bases between them. The CDR3 here is CASNLRGTGELFF. The CDR3 DNA sequence: TGTGCCAGCAACTTAAGGGGGACCGGGGAGCTGTTTTTT.

The chain combines TRBV5-6 with TRBJ2-5; TRBD1 matches 9 bases. CDR1 and CDR2 from the germline V gene are SGHDT and YYEEEE. This CDR3 is 15 amino acids long. The J segment lost 10 bases and the V segment lost 4 bases, leaving 14 bases of the junction unmatched. The CDR3 region has the DNA TGTGCCAGCAGCGCCGTCCGGGGACAGGGAGGGATCCAGTACTTC. This encodes CASSAVRGQGGIQYF.

This clonotype was recorded many times. This chain connects TRBV20-1 to TRBJ2-6, with D uncertain. The V end lost 6 bases, the J end lost 1 base, and 13 bases lay between the germline ends. The germline V gene encodes CDR1 DFQATT and CDR2 SNEGSKA (reference sequence). This CDR3 has 15 amino acids. CDR3 DNA sequence: TGCAGTGCCCGGTCTGGTGGGTCTGGGGCCAACGTCCTGACTTTC. It encodes CSARSGGSGANVLTF.

This clonotype was counted at least ten times. The genes are TRBV6-6 and TRBJ1-2; 9 bases map to TRBD1. The CDR3 has 12 residues. The V and J ends lost 11 bases and 7 bases, in that order; junction bases with no gene match: 8. Germline CDR1 is MNHNY and CDR2 is SVGAGI (reference sequence). Here the CDR3 reads CAVERTGAGYTF. The CDR3 bases are TGTGCCGTAGAGAGGACAGGGGCTGGCTACACCTTC.

The rearrangement joins TRBV2 to TRBJ2-2; TRBD2 is a possible D gene (5 bases). In germline, CDR1 is SNHLY, CDR2 FYNNEI. Trimming left V 2 bases short and J 2 bases short, with 9 bases between. The CDR3 runs to 15 residues. The CDR3 region is CASSEKRTNTGELFF. CDR3 nucleotides: TGTGCCAGCAGTGAAAAGCGGACCAACACCGGGGAGCTGTTTTTT. Full variable domain (missing parts from reference TRBV2 and TRBJ2-2): EPEVTQTPSHQVTQMGQEVILRCVPISNHLYFYWYRQILGQKVEFLVSFYNNEISEKSEIFDDQFSVERPDGSNFTLKIRSTKLEDSAMYFCASSEKRTNTGELFFGEGSRLTVL.

The rearrangement links TRBV5-1 to TRBJ2-7; 7 positions agree with TRBD1. Trimming took 2 bases from V and 4 from J; bases not matched to a gene: 12. The CDR3 covers 16 residues. CDR1 is SGHRS and CDR2 is YFSETQ in the germline V gene. CDR3: CASSLLPGQRRYEQYF. DNA of the CDR3: TGCGCCAGCAGCTTACTGCCGGGACAGAGAAGATACGAGCAGTACTTC.

This clonotype was observed once. This chain links TRBV7-2 with TRBJ2-7, with 7 bases matching TRBD1. CDR1 SGHTA and CDR2 FQGNSA come from the germline V gene. The J segment lost 4 bases and the V segment lost 0 bases, leaving 6 bases of the junction unmatched. The CDR3 length is 15 residues. CDR3 sequence (DNA): TGTGCCAGCAGCTTAGCGACAGGGAGTTTGTACGAGCAGTACTTC. Translating it yields CASSLATGSLYEQYF.

The table lists this clonotype with a few counts. The V gene is TRBV6-1, the J gene TRBJ2-2, with D hard to call. The CDR3 runs to 10 residues. Trimming stripped 8 bases from V and 5 bases from J, with 3 bases between. Per the germline V gene, CDR1 is MNHNS and CDR2 is SASEGT. CDR3 nucleotide sequence: TGTGCCAGCGGAACCGGGGAGCTGTTTTTT. Translating it yields CASGTGELFF.